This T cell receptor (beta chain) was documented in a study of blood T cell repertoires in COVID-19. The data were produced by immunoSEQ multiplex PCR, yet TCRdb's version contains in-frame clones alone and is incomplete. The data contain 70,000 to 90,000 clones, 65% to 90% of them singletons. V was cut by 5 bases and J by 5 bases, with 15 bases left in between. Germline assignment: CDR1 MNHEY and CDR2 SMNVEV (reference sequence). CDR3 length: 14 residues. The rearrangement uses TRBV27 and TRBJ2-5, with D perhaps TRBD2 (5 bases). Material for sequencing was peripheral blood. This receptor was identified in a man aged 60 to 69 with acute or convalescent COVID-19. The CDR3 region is CASSTLGLLETQYF. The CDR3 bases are TGTGCCAGCAGTACACTAGGGCTTCTGGAGACCCAGTACTTC.